Following are 13 T cell receptor beta chains from one sample sequenced in a study of Ad26.COV2.S vaccination and SARS-CoV-2 variants. Treatment defined: some 20 received Ad26.COV2.S at low or high dose, single or two shots; roughly 5 received placebo; per-sample allocation not given. Collection of the samples took place on day 63 after the first injection of vaccine or placebo. TCRdb's copy holds only in-frame clones and misses some; the assay was immunoSEQ multiplex PCR. The table lists 440,000 or so clones, 90% of them singletons, with less than 4.5% in the top ten. The sample here was peripheral blood, taken in a trial of Ad26.COV2.S vaccine versus placebo. Receptor source: a person between 18 and 59 years old who received the Ad26.COV2.S COVID-19 vaccine or a placebo.

The rearrangement links TRBV15 to TRBJ1-4; 7 bases are shared with TRBD1. Per germline, CDR1 LNHNV and CDR2 YYDKDF (reference sequence). V lost 0 bases and J lost 8; bases outside the gene matches: 6. CDR3 length: 15 amino acids. This CDR3 reads CATSRDPRGGEKLFF. The DNA of the CDR3 is TGTGCCACCAGCAGAGATCCCAGGGGGGGGGAAAAACTGTTTTTT.

The V gene is TRBV4-1, the J gene TRBJ1-3, with a possible D match to TRBD1 (5 bases). CDR3 size: 17 residues. V was shortened by 2 bases and J by 4 bases, with 18 bases between the two germline ends. Per the germline V gene, CDR1 is MGHRA and CDR2 is YSYEKL. This CDR3 reads CASSQFEGTIAGNTIYF. CDR3 nucleotide sequence: TGCGCCAGCAGCCAATTTGAGGGGACCATCGCAGGAAACACCATATATTTT.

The genes are TRBV7-8 and TRBJ2-5; the match to TRBD1 covers 8 bases. This CDR3 is built from 15 residues. Germline trimming cut 5 bases from V and 1 base from J; bases unmatched to any gene: 6. The germline CDR1 and CDR2 sequences are SGHVS and FQNEAQ. CDR3 residues: CASSAGQGRQETQYF. Here the CDR3 DNA reads TGTGCCAGCAGCGCTGGACAGGGTCGCCAAGAGACCCAGTACTTC.

The rearrangement uses TRBV7-2 and TRBJ2-5, with D tentatively TRBD1 (5 bases). Germline CDR1 is SGHTA and CDR2 is FQGNSA. Trimming shortened V by 3 bases and J by 0 bases, and 11 bases separated the two germline ends. The CDR3 sequence is 15 residues long. This CDR3 is CASSFYRQYQETQYF. The CDR3 coding sequence is TGTGCCAGCAGCTTTTACAGACAGTACCAAGAGACCCAGTACTTC.

The gene calls are TRBV14 and TRBJ2-3; D unclear. CDR1 is SGHDN, CDR2 FVKESK, per germline. This CDR3 region has 15 residues. Trimming shortened V by 0 bases and J by 1 base, and 8 bases separated the two germline ends. The CDR3 DNA sequence: TGTGCCAGCAGCCAAGACACGGGTGGCACAGATACGCAGTATTTT. It yields the protein CASSQDTGGTDTQYF.

The gene calls are TRBV5-6 and TRBJ2-5, with 11 bases that match TRBD2. V trimming: 4 bases; J trimming: 1 base; junction bases outside the gene matches: 6. Germline CDR1 reads SGHDT; CDR2 reads YYEEEE. CDR3 length: 16 residues. DNA for the CDR3: TGTGCCAGCAGCACTCTAGCGGGAGGAATCCAAGAGACCCAGTACTTC. Translated: CASSTLAGGIQETQYF. Looking up the rest from reference TRBV5-6 and TRBJ2-5 gives the full variable domain: DAGVTQSPTHLIKTRGQQVTLRCSPKSGHDTVSWYQQALGQGPQFIFQYYEEEERQRGNFPDRFSGHQFPNYSSELNVNALLLGDSALYLCASSTLAGGIQETQYFGPGTRLLVL.

This clone was observed once. V gene TRBV4-1 combines with J gene TRBJ2-1, with 8 bases identical to TRBD2. Germline assignment: CDR1 MGHRA and CDR2 YSYEKL. There are 13 residues in the CDR3. J was trimmed by 9 bases and V by 3 bases; bases with no gene match: 4. CDR3 residues: CASSHPRGGEQFF. The CDR3 DNA reads as TGCGCCAGCAGCCATCCCCGGGGGGGTGAGCAGTTCTTC.

The chain employs TRBV3-1 (or the pseudogene TRBV3-2) and TRBJ2-5, with D uncertain. The CDR3 totals 15 residues. Looked up from germline, CDR1 is LGHDT and CDR2 is YNNKEL (reference sequence). Trimming shortened V by 1 base and J by 5 bases, and 14 bases separated the two germline ends. The CDR3 nucleotides are TGTGCCAGCAGCCAAGGATCGTTCTCACGGGAGACCCAGTACTTC. Its translation is CASSQGSFSRETQYF.

The CDR3 reads CATEGTYGTDTQYF. DNA of the CDR3: TGTGCCACAGAAGGGACTTACGGCACAGATACGCAGTATTTT. The rearrangement uses TRBV28 and TRBJ2-3; TRBD2 might be the D (6 bases). V was cut by 10 bases and J by 1 base, with 15 bases left in between. CDR3 size: 14 residues. In germline, CDR1 is MDHEN, CDR2 SYDVKM.

The V call is TRBV14, the J call TRBJ2-1, with D perhaps TRBD2 (6 bases). Germline V gene sequence: CDR1 SGHDN, CDR2 FVKESK. V lost 4 bases and J 0 bases, leaving 13 bases between the germline ends. CDR3 length equals 16 residues. Written as DNA, the CDR3 is TGTGCCAGCAGCCTCATTACGACTAGCTCCTACAATGAGCAGTTCTTC. This encodes CASSLITTSSYNEQFF.

CDR3 amino acids: CASSLDRRLLAGGYNEQFF. For the CDR3, the DNA is TGTGCCAGCAGCTTAGATAGACGCCTCCTAGCGGGGGGATACAATGAGCAGTTCTTC. The J gene is TRBJ2-1, the V gene TRBV7-2; 11 nucleotides align to TRBD2. Germline CDR1 SGHTA, CDR2 FQGNSA. The V segment lost 1 base and the J segment 4 bases; nucleotides outside the gene matches: 12. The CDR3 covers 19 residues.

The CDR3 spells CASSPRTSGDNEQFF. Written as DNA, the CDR3 is TGTGCCAGCAGCCCCAGGACTAGCGGGGACAATGAGCAGTTCTTC. The V and J genes are TRBV7-8 and TRBJ2-1; TRBD2 aligns across 12 bases. Losses at the gene ends were 5 bases for V and 5 bases for J; bases not matched to a gene: 4. The CDR3 consists of 15 residues. Germline assignment: CDR1 SGHVS and CDR2 FQNEAQ.

The gene calls are TRBV11-3 and TRBJ2-1; TRBD2 is a possible D gene (6 bases). Germline CDR1 and CDR2: SGHNT and YENEEA. CDR3 length: 13 amino acids. Trimming shortened V by 4 bases and J by 8 bases, and 12 bases separated the two germline ends. As DNA, the CDR3 is TGTGCCAGCAGCTCGCGGGGAGCAGATGAGCAGTTCTTC. It specifies CASSSRGADEQFF.